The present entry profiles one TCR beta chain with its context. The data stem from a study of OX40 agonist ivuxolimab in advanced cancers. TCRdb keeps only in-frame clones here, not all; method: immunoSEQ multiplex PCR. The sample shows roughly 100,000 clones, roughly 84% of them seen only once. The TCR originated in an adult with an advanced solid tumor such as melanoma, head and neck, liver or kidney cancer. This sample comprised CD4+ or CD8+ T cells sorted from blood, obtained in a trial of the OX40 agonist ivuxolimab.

CDR3 sequence reads: CASSYLRGTFTGELFF. The CDR3 DNA sequence: TGTGCCAGCAGTTACCTGCGCGGGACTTTCACCGGGGAGCTGTTTTTT. The rearrangement uses TRBV6-5 and TRBJ2-2, with TRBD2 as a possible D gene (6 bases). Germline V gene sequence: CDR1 MNHEY, CDR2 SVGAGI. The CDR3 sequence is 16 residues long. The V end was cut by 2 bases, the J end by 4 bases, with 14 bases between.